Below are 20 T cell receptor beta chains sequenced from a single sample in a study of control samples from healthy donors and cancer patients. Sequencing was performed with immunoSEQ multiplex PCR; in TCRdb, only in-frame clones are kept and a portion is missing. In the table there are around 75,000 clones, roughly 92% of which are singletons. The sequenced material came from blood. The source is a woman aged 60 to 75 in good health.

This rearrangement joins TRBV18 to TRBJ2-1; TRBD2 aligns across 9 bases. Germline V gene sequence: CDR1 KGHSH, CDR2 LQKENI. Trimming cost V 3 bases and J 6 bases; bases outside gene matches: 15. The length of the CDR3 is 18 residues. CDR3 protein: CASSPYEGQAGGTNEQFF. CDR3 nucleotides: TGTGCCAGCTCACCCTATGAGGGCCAAGCGGGAGGCACCAATGAGCAGTTCTTC. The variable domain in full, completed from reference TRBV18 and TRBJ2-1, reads NAGVMQNPRHLVRRRGQEARLRCSPMKGHSHVYWYRQLPEEGLKFMVYLQKENIIDESGMPKERFSAEFPKEGPSILRIQQVVRGDSAAYFCASSPYEGQAGGTNEQFFGPGTRLTVL.

The CDR3, as DNA: TGTGCCAGCAGCCAACAGGGGAACTATGGCTACACCTTC. Translating gives CASSQQGNYGYTF. The J gene is TRBJ1-2, the V gene TRBV7-2, with 7 bases matching TRBD1. CDR1 and CDR2 (germline): SGHTA, FQGNSA. The CDR3 length is 13 residues. V lost 5 bases and J lost 2; bases outside the gene matches: 2.

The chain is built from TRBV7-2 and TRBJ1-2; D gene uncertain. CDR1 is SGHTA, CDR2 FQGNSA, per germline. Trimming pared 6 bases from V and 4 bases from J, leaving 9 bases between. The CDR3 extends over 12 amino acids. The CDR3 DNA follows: TGTGCCAGCAGTTCAAGGGCCTATGGCTACACCTTC. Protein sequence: CASSSRAYGYTF.

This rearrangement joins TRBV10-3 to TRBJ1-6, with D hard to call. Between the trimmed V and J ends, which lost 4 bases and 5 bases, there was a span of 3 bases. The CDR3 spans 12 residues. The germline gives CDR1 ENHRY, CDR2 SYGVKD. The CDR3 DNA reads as TGTGCCATCAGTGTAGATAATTCACCCCTCCACTTT. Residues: CAISVDNSPLHF.

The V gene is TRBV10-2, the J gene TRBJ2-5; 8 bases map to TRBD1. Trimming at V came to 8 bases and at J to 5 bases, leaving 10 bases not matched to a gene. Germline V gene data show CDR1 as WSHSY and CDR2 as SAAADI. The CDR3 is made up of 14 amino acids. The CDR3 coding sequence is TGCGCCAGCCGGGCAGGGGGCCCGGGGGAGACCCAGTACTTC. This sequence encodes CASRAGGPGETQYF.

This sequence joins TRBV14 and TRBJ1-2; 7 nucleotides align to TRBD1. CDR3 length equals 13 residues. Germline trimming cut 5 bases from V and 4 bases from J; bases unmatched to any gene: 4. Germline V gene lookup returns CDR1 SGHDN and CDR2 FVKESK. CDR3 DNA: TGTGCCAGCAGCGGGACAGACTTCTATGGCTACACCTTC. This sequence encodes CASSGTDFYGYTF.

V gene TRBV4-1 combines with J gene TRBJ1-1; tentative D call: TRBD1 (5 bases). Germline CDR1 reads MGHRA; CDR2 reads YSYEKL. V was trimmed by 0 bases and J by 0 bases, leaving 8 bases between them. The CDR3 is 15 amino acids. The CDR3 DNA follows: TGCGCCAGCAGCCAAGATGAGGGGATGAACACTGAAGCTTTCTTT. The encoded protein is CASSQDEGMNTEAFF.

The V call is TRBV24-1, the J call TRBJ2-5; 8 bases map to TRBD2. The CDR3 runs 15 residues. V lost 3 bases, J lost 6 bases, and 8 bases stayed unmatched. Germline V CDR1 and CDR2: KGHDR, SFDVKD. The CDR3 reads CATSDETGGPKTQYF. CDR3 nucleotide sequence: TGTGCCACCAGTGATGAAACGGGAGGGCCGAAGACCCAGTACTTC.

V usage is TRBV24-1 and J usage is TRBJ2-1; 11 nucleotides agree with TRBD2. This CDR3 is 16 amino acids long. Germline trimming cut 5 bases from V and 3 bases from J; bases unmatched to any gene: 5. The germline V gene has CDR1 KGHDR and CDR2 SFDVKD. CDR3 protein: CATSGPSGRNYNEQFF. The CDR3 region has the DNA TGTGCCACCAGTGGCCCTAGCGGGAGGAACTACAATGAGCAGTTCTTC.

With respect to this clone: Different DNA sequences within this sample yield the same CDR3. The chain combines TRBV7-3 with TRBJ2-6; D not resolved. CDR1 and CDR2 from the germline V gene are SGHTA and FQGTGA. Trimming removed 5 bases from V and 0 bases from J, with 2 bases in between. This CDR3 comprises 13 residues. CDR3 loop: CASSPSGANVLTF. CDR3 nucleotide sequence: TGTGCCAGCAGCCCCTCTGGGGCCAACGTCCTGACTTTC.

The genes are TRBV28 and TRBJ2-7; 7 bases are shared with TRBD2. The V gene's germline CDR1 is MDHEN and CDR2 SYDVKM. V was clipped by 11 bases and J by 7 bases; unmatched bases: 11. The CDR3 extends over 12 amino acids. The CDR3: CAGSGTRGEQYF. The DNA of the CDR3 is TGTGCCGGGAGCGGGACTCGAGGAGAGCAGTACTTC.

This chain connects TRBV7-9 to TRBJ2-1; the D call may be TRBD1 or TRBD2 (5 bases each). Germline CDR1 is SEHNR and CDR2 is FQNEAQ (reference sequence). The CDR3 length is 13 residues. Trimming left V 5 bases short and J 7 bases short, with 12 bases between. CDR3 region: CASSLGGGNEQFF. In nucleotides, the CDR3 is TGTGCCAGCAGCCTAGGTGGGGGTAATGAGCAGTTCTTC.

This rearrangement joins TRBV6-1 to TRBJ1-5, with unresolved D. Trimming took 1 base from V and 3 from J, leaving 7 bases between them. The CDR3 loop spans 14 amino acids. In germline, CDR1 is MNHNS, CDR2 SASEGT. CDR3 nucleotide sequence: TGTGCCAGCAGTGAAGGTCAGTACAATCAGCCCCAGCATTTT. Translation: CASSEGQYNQPQHF.

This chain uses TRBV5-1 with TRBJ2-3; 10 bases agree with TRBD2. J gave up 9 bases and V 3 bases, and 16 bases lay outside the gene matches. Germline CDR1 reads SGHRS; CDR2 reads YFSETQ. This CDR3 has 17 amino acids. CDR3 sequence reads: CASSSATGAGGPETQYF. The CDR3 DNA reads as TGCGCCAGCAGCTCCGCTACGGGAGCGGGAGGGCCTGAGACGCAGTATTTT.

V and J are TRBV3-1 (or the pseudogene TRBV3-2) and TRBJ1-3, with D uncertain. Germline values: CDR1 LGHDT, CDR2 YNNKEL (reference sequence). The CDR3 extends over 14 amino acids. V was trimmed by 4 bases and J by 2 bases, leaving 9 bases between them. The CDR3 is CASSPALTGNTIYF. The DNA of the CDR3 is TGTGCCAGCAGCCCCGCCCTTACTGGAAACACCATATATTTT.

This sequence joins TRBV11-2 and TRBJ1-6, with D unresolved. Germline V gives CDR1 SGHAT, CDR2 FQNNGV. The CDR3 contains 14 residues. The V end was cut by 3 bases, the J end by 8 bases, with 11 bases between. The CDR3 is CASSLDRTYSPLHF. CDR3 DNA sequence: TGTGCCAGCAGCTTGGACCGCACCTATTCACCCCTCCACTTT.

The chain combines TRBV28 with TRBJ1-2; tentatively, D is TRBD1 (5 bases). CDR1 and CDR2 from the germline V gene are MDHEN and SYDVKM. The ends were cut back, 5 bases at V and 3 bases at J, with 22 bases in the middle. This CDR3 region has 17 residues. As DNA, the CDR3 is TGTGCCAGCAGTACTCCAGGGCGATGGGCTCTCGACTATGGCTACACCTTC. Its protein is CASSTPGRWALDYGYTF.

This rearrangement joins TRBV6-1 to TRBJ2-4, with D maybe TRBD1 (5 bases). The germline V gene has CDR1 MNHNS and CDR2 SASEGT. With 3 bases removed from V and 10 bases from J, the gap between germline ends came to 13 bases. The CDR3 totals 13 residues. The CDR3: CASSDSSTGIQYF. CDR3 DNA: TGTGCCAGCAGTGACAGTAGTACAGGTATTCAGTACTTC.

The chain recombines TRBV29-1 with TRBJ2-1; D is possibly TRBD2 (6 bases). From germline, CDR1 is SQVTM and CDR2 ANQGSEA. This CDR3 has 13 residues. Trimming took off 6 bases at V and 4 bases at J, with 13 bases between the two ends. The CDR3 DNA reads TGCAGCGTCCGTGTCGGGGGATACAATGAGCAGTTCTTC. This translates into CSVRVGGYNEQFF.

The CDR3 DNA reads TGTGCCAGTAGTATAGGATTAGGGACTAGCGGGCTGAGCTCCTACAATGAGCAGTTCTTC. Translating gives CASSIGLGTSGLSSYNEQFF. The chain couples TRBV19 to TRBJ2-1; 12 bases are shared with TRBD2. With 1 base clipped from V and 0 bases from J, the junction kept 10 bases outside the gene matches. This CDR3 has 20 amino acids. CDR1 LNHDA and CDR2 SQIVND come from the germline V gene (reference sequence).